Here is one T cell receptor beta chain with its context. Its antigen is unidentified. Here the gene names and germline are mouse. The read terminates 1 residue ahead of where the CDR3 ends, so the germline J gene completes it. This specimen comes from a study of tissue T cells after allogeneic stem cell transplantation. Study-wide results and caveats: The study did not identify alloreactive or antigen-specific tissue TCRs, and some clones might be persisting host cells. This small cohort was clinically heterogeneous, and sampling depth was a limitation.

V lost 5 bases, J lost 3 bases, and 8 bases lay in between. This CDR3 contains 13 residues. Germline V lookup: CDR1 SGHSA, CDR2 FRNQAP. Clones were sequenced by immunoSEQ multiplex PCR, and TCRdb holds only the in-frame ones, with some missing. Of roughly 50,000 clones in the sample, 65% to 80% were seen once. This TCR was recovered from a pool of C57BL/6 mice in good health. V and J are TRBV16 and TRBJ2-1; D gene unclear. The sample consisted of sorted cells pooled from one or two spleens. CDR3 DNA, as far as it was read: TGTGCAAGCAGCCCGGGCCTCTATGCTGAGCAGTTC. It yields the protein CASSPGLYAEQF. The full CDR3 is CASSPGLYAEQFF.